This entry lists 26 T cell receptor beta chains sequenced from one sample in a study of OX40 agonist ivuxolimab in advanced cancers. Clones were sequenced by immunoSEQ multiplex PCR, and TCRdb holds only the in-frame ones, with some missing. The table has roughly 58,000 clones, approximately 88% seen once. Sample: CD4+ or CD8+ T cells sorted from blood, taken in a trial of the OX40 agonist ivuxolimab. These receptor sequences come from an adult with an advanced solid tumor such as melanoma, head and neck, liver or kidney cancer.

This clone has only one observation. The CDR3 reads CASSLAGGGQPQHF. Written as DNA, the CDR3 is TGTGCCAGCAGCTTAGCGGGGGGAGGTCAGCCCCAGCATTTT. The chain carries TRBV7-6 and TRBJ1-5; possibly TRBD1 for D (5 bases). V lost 0 bases and J 6 bases, leaving 9 bases between the germline ends. The CDR3 spans 14 residues. From germline, CDR1 is SGHVS and CDR2 FNYEAQ. Variable domain in full (rest from reference TRBV7-6 and TRBJ1-5): GAGVSQSPRYKVTKRGQDVALRCDPISGHVSLYWYRQALGQGPEFLTYFNYEAQQDKSGLPNDRFSAERPEGSISTLTIQRTEQRDSAMYRCASSLAGGGQPQHFGDGTRLSIL.

V gene TRBV28 combines with J gene TRBJ2-3; 10 positions match TRBD2. CDR3 size: 15 residues. The V gene's germline CDR1 is MDHEN and CDR2 SYDVKM. V shed 2 bases, J shed 4 bases, and the junction held 3 bases outside the gene matches. The CDR3 DNA reads TGTGCCAGCAGTTTACAGCGGGGGGGCGCAGATACGCAGTATTTT. It yields the protein CASSLQRGGADTQYF.

V is TRBV2 and J is TRBJ2-5; the D is unclear. With 8 bases removed from V and 4 bases from J, the gap between germline ends came to 17 bases. Germline CDR1 reads SNHLY; CDR2 reads FYNNEI. This CDR3 region has 14 residues. The CDR3 region has the DNA TGTGCCAGCCGCGGAGCCGGGTGGGCAGAGACCCAGTACTTC. This translates into CASRGAGWAETQYF.

The CDR3 nucleotides read TGTGCCAGCATTTATCTCGCACAGTACACTGAAGCTTTCTTT. Protein product: CASIYLAQYTEAFF. The genes are TRBV6-6 and TRBJ1-1, with D hard to call. This CDR3 spans 14 amino acids. Trimming left V 7 bases short and J 3 bases short, with 15 bases between. Germline V gives CDR1 MNHNY, CDR2 SVGAGI (reference sequence).

This clone was observed once. This rearrangement joins TRBV9 to TRBJ1-2; D gene unclear. Germline CDR1 SGDLS, CDR2 YYNGEE. Deletions cut 0 bases from V and 0 bases from J, with 9 bases between. The CDR3 has 15 residues. The DNA of the CDR3 is TGTGCCAGCAGCGTAGAGCCACAGACTAACTATGGCTACACCTTC. Encoded protein: CASSVEPQTNYGYTF.

The chain has TRBV5-4 and TRBJ2-6; 10 nucleotides agree with TRBD1. CDR3 size: 20 residues. Germline V gene lookup returns CDR1 SGHNT and CDR2 YYREEE (reference sequence). V dropped 2 bases and J dropped 0; count of bases not matched to a gene: 11. The CDR3 loop is CASSLGFGQGGGSGANVLTF. The CDR3 bases are TGTGCCAGCAGCTTAGGTTTTGGACAGGGGGGAGGCTCTGGGGCCAACGTCCTGACTTTC.

The genes are TRBV5-1 and TRBJ2-2; TRBD2 agrees at 7 bases. V shed 1 base and J 0 bases; nucleotides not matched to a gene: 3. This CDR3 comprises 16 residues. Germline V gives CDR1 SGHRS, CDR2 YFSETQ. The CDR3 nucleotides read TGCGCCAGCAGCTTGCAGGCGGGGGCGAACACCGGGGAGCTGTTTTTT. Protein: CASSLQAGANTGELFF.

The chain employs TRBV19 and TRBJ2-1; D gene unclear. CDR3 length: 14 amino acids. Germline CDR1 and CDR2: LNHDA and SQIVND (reference sequence). V lost 6 bases, J lost 5 bases, and 14 bases lay in between. The CDR3 protein is CASRPQTENNEQFF. As DNA, the CDR3 is TGTGCCAGTAGACCACAGACGGAAAACAATGAGCAGTTCTTC.

This rearrangement joins TRBV9 to TRBJ1-3; no reliable D call. V was trimmed by 4 bases and J by 8 bases, leaving 13 bases between them. This CDR3 comprises 13 residues. Germline values: CDR1 SGDLS, CDR2 YYNGEE. CDR3 amino acids: CASSSRRPDTIYF. The CDR3 DNA follows: TGTGCCAGCAGCTCAAGGAGGCCGGACACCATATATTTT.

The chain employs TRBV28 and TRBJ1-2; D remains ambiguous. V lost 10 bases and J 3 bases, leaving 21 bases between the germline ends. CDR1 and CDR2 (germline): MDHEN, SYDVKM. The length of the CDR3 is 15 residues. The CDR3 sequence: CAIRSSQVVDYGYTF. The CDR3 DNA is TGTGCCATCAGGAGCTCCCAGGTTGTGGACTATGGCTACACCTTC.

V and J are TRBV2 and TRBJ1-4; tentative D call: TRBD1 (5 bases). V was shortened by 7 bases and J by 8 bases, with 14 bases between the two germline ends. CDR1 SNHLY and CDR2 FYNNEI come from the germline V gene. The CDR3 runs to 13 residues. The CDR3 sequence is CASNGGEEEKLFF. CDR3 bases: TGTGCCAGCAACGGGGGAGAGGAGGAAAAACTGTTTTTT.

The gene calls are TRBV18 and TRBJ1-1; 7 nucleotides align to TRBD1. J gave up 4 bases and V 3 bases, and 11 bases lay outside the gene matches. Germline values: CDR1 KGHSH, CDR2 LQKENI. The CDR3 runs 16 residues. CDR3 in DNA: TGTGCCAGCTCACCTCGGACAGGCTTGACGGGCACTGAAGCTTTCTTT. Translating gives CASSPRTGLTGTEAFF.

This sequence joins TRBV5-1 and TRBJ2-1, with 10 bases matching TRBD1. Germline V gene data show CDR1 as SGHRS and CDR2 as YFSETQ. This CDR3 comprises 15 residues. V gave up 2 bases and J gave up 6 bases; unmatched junction bases: 5. In nucleotides, the CDR3 is TGCGCCAGCAGCTTCGACAGGGGGCATTTCAATGAGCAGTTCTTC. This sequence encodes CASSFDRGHFNEQFF. Full variable domain (missing parts from reference TRBV5-1 and TRBJ2-1): KAGVTQTPRYLIKTRGQQVTLSCSPISGHRSVSWYQQTPGQGLQFLFEYFSETQRNKGNFPGRFSGRQFSNSRSEMNVSTLELGDSALYLCASSFDRGHFNEQFFGPGTRLTVL.

This chain joins TRBV2 and TRBJ2-7; D is perhaps TRBD2 (5 bases). Looked up from germline, CDR1 is SNHLY and CDR2 is FYNNEI. V lost 6 bases and J lost 3, with 9 bases in between. This CDR3 comprises 12 residues. The chain's CDR3 is CASRGEDYEQYF. CDR3 DNA sequence: TGTGCCAGCAGGGGAGAGGACTACGAGCAGTACTTC.

This chain links TRBV28 with TRBJ2-7; tentative D call: TRBD2 (5 bases). The germline V gene has CDR1 MDHEN and CDR2 SYDVKM. The CDR3 contains 11 residues. Trimming took off 2 bases at V and 6 bases at J, with 5 bases between the two ends. This CDR3 is CASSLGGEQYF. The CDR3 bases are TGTGCCAGCAGTTTAGGAGGCGAGCAGTACTTC.

V usage is TRBV7-9 and J usage is TRBJ2-4, with D possibly being TRBD1 or TRBD2 (7 bases each). With 1 base removed from V and 8 bases from J, the gap between germline ends came to 15 bases. CDR3 size: 15 residues. Germline CDR1 is SEHNR and CDR2 is FQNEAQ (reference sequence). CDR3 residues: CASSLGQAGGDIQYF. The CDR3 DNA is TGTGCCAGCAGCTTAGGACAGGCAGGGGGGGACATTCAGTACTTC.

The chain joins TRBV2 to TRBJ2-2; the D gene could be TRBD1 or TRBD2 (5 bases each). The CDR3 loop spans 14 amino acids. Looked up from germline, CDR1 is SNHLY and CDR2 is FYNNEI. Trimming cost V 6 bases and J 6 bases, with 14 bases left between them. CDR3 loop: CASRASQGAGELFF. The CDR3, as DNA: TGTGCCAGCAGGGCCTCCCAGGGAGCCGGGGAGCTGTTTTTT.

The V gene is TRBV21-1, the J gene TRBJ2-7; the D segment call TRBD1 is taken from the table without a DNA check. TRBV21-1 represents a pseudogene. The CDR3 spans 15 residues. CDR3 sequence: CASSITGGSWDEQYF. In DNA form, the CDR3 reads TGTGCCAGCAGCATTACAGGGGGCTCCTGGGACGAGCAGTACTTC.

V and J are TRBV10-2 and TRBJ1-3, with D possibly matching TRBD1 (5 bases). Per germline, CDR1 WSHSY and CDR2 SAAADI. The CDR3 extends over 16 amino acids. Trimming took 2 bases from V and 0 from J, leaving 11 bases between them. As DNA, the CDR3 is TGCGCCAGCAGTGAGGGAAAGGGGTACTCTGGAAACACCATATATTTT. This sequence encodes CASSEGKGYSGNTIYF.

The chain links TRBV5-6 to TRBJ1-2; 7 bases are shared with TRBD1. The V and J ends lost 0 bases and 6 bases, in that order; junction bases with no gene match: 5. Germline V gives CDR1 SGHDT, CDR2 YYEEEE. The CDR3 loop spans 14 amino acids. The CDR3, as DNA: TGTGCCAGCAGCTTGGACAGGGGAATACATGGCTACACCTTC. Translating it yields CASSLDRGIHGYTF.

The CDR3 spells CASSLEGQGYNEQFF. As DNA, the CDR3 is TGTGCCAGCAGCTTGGAGGGACAGGGGTACAATGAGCAGTTCTTC. This rearrangement joins TRBV5-4 to TRBJ2-1, with 10 bases lining up with TRBD1. The CDR3 is 15 residues long. In germline, CDR1 is SGHNT, CDR2 YYREEE (reference sequence). Trimming cost V 0 bases and J 4 bases; bases outside gene matches: 1.

The genes are TRBV5-6 and TRBJ2-7; TRBD1 aligns across 10 bases. The CDR3 consists of 14 residues. The V gene end was trimmed by 3 bases and the J gene end by 1 base; junction bases not matched to a gene: 1. Germline V gives CDR1 SGHDT, CDR2 YYEEEE. CDR3 residues: CASSWGQGSYEQYF. The CDR3 region has the DNA TGTGCCAGCAGCTGGGGACAGGGGTCCTACGAGCAGTACTTC.

The chain carries TRBV18 and TRBJ2-5; D remains unclear. With the DNA end fitting TRBJ2-7 better, the J assignment may be wrong. The CDR3 sequence is 14 residues long. From germline, CDR1 is KGHSH and CDR2 LQKENI. The CDR3 reads CASSPLAGNYEQYF. CDR3 nucleotide sequence: TGTGCCAGCTCACCATTGGCAGGCAACTACGAGCAGTACTTC.

The V gene is TRBV5-6, the J gene TRBJ2-5; D is possibly TRBD1 or TRBD2 (5 bases each). The germline V gene encodes CDR1 SGHDT and CDR2 YYEEEE. The CDR3 sequence is 13 residues long. V shed 4 bases and J shed 5 bases, with 12 bases lying between them. The CDR3, as DNA: TGTGCCAGCAGCCGTCCGGGGCCGGAGACCCAGTACTTC. Its protein is CASSRPGPETQYF.

The rearrangement joins TRBV19 to TRBJ2-5; TRBD2 matches 7 bases. CDR1 is LNHDA and CDR2 is SQIVND in the germline V gene (reference sequence). The J segment lost 5 bases and the V segment lost 6 bases, leaving 9 bases of the junction unmatched. There are 14 residues in the CDR3. The DNA of the CDR3 is TGTGCCAGTAGCGACGGGGGGAGGTGGGAGACCCAGTACTTC. This translates into CASSDGGRWETQYF.

The V and J genes are TRBV14 and TRBJ2-7; D uncertain. The germline V and J ends were trimmed by 1 base and 7 bases, with 17 bases remaining between them. Per the germline V gene, CDR1 is SGHDN and CDR2 is FVKESK. The CDR3 covers 15 residues. This CDR3 reads CASSQGPEPHWEQYF. Written as DNA, the CDR3 is TGTGCCAGCAGCCAAGGGCCGGAACCCCACTGGGAGCAGTACTTC. The whole variable domain, filled in from reference TRBV14 and TRBJ2-7, reads EAGVTQFPSHSVIEKGQTVTLRCDPISGHDNLYWYRRVMGKEIKFLLHFVKESKQDESGMPNNRFLAERTGGTYSTLKVQPAELEDSGVYFCASSQGPEPHWEQYFGPGTRLTVT.